Reported below is one T cell receptor beta chain. No cognate antigen has been identified for it. Base-call qualities are not available, and no considerably larger clone is one nucleotide away. The sample belongs to a study of radiotherapy plus CTLA-4 blockade in lung cancer (dated by TCRdb to the late 2010s). Concerning the study at large: Among the enrolled patients, about 19% had an objective response, and roughly 30% reached disease control. The research as a whole found: The strongest predictors of response, as reported, were early dynamic changes in blood T cell clones along with a rise in serum interferon-beta after radiation. After treatment with radiotherapy and ipilimumab, TCR clones that came from tumors expanded in the peripheral blood.

Preparation of the library involved the immunoSEQ multiplex PCR assay. TCRdb stores this immuneACCESS table with in-frame sequences only. Part of the clones is absent; in the studies checked, under half of the shortfall reflects unresolved V genes, and no reason is known for the rest. The sample records 55,000 to 65,000 clones, around 69% of which are singletons. The ten largest clones represent around 3% of the sample. The study tested focal radiation therapy combined with CTLA-4 blockade (ipilimumab) in patients with chemo-refractory metastatic non-small-cell lung cancer. Trimming at the junction amounts to 5 bases on V and 7 bases on J, and the germline ends lie 20 bases apart. CDR1 and CDR2 (SGHTA, FQGTGA) derive from the germline V gene. Spanning cysteine to phenylalanine, the CDR3 consists of 15 amino acids. CDR3 DNA only is kept here, 45 bases in frame from base 1.

The chain was built from TRBV7-3 and TRBJ1-2; a weak D assignment points to TRBD1 (5 bases agree). The sample in question was peripheral blood, obtained from a patient treated with radiotherapy plus ipilimumab. The origin of this receptor is a human donor with non-small cell lung cancer who had a complete response to radiotherapy plus ipilimumab. The DNA sequence is given as TGTGCCAGCAGCGCAGAAGGGAGGGGCATCGGTGGCTACACCTTC. Translated, this is CASSAEGRGIGGYTF.